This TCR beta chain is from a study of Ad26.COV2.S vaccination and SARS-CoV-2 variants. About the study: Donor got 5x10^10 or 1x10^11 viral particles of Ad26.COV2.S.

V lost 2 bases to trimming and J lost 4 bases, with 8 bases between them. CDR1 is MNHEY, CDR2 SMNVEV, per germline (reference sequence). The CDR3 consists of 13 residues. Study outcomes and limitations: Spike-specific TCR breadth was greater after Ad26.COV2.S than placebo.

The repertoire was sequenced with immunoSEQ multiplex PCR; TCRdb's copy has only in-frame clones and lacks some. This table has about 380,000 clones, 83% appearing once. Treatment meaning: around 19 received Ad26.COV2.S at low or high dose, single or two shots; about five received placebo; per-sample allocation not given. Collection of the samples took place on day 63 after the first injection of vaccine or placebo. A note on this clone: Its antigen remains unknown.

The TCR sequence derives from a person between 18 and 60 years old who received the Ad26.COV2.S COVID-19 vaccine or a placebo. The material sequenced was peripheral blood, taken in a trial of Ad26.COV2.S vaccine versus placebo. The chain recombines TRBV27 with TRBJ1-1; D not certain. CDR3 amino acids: CASSLDPGTEAFF. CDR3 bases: TGTGCCAGCAGTTTAGACCCGGGCACTGAAGCTTTCTTT.